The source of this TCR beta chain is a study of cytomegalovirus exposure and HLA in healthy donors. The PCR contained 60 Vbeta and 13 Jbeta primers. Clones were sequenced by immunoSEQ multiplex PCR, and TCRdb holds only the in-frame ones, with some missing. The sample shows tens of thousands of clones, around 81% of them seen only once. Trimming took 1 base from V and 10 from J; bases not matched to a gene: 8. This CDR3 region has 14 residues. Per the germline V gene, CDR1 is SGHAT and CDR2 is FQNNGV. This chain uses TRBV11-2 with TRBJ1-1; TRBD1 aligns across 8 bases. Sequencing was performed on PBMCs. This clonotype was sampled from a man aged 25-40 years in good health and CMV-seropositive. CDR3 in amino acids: CASSLVAGGGGAFF. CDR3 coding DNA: TGTGCCAGCAGCTTAGTAGCAGGGGGCGGGGGAGCTTTCTTT.